This T cell receptor (beta chain) is drawn from a study of CD8 T cells in ankylosing spondylitis. Study findings and constraints: From matched ankylosing spondylitis synovial fluid, disease-linked clones were reportedly recovered at significantly enriched levels. Disease-linked clones bore a CD8+ phenotype and were relatively rare in peripheral blood. What seemed typical of ankylosing spondylitis blood was a TCR beta motif built from about 8 highly homologous variants. In the blood and synovial fluid of reactive arthritis, some motif variants had been previously reported.

Germline assignment: CDR1 SGHAT and CDR2 FQNNGV. J lost 0 bases, V lost 4 bases, and 10 bases had no gene match. The CDR3 consists of 18 residues. This clonotype was detected many times. Its antigen is unidentified. Quantitative 5'-RACE with molecular barcodes produced the TCR beta libraries. TCRdb ran MiXCR on the 5' RACE reads and lists one entry per CDR3 protein. The profile shows approximately 520,000 distinct CDR3 sequences, about 5.4% of them singletons. This receptor was identified in a male donor with ankylosing spondylitis. The specimen sequenced was blood, either unsorted or a sorted T cell fraction (not recorded which). The chain links TRBV11-2 to TRBJ2-2; TRBD2 aligns across 8 bases. CDR3 sequence reads: CASSSGRGTRTNTGELFF. CDR3 bases: TGTGCCAGCAGCTCGGGGAGAGGGACTAGGACGAACACCGGGGAGCTGTTTTTT.